The 23 T cell receptor beta chains listed next were all sequenced from one sample in a study of PD-1 blockade in classical Hodgkin lymphoma. Measured with immunoSEQ multiplex PCR; TCRdb has only the in-frame clones, and not every one. The table records approximately 16,000 clones, approximately 88% of them present only once. Time point meaning: cycle 4 day 1 (C4D1), after less than seven weeks of nivolumab. Every patient was affected by relapse after autologous stem cell transplantation, while exposure to brentuximab vedotin was not uniform. Through magnetic negative selection, CD8+ T cells were separated from PBMCs that had been thawed. The source was CD8+ T cells from blood, collected before the fourth cycle of nivolumab. The receptors originated from a human donor with classical Hodgkin lymphoma.

This clone appeared once. The V gene is TRBV6-5, the J gene TRBJ1-1; D call uncertain. Per germline, CDR1 MNHEY and CDR2 SVGAGI. The CDR3 spans 11 residues. V was trimmed by 2 bases and J by 4 bases, leaving 2 bases between them. The CDR3 DNA sequence: TGTGCCAGCAGTTACGGCACTGAAGCTTTCTTT. It specifies CASSYGTEAFF.

The J gene is TRBJ2-7, the V gene TRBV7-9; 7 nucleotides align to TRBD1. CDR1 is SEHNR, CDR2 FQNEAQ, per germline (reference sequence). This CDR3 is 15 amino acids long. V gave up 0 bases and J gave up 4 bases; unmatched junction bases: 6. The CDR3 is CASSLAQGWEYEQYF. As DNA, the CDR3 is TGTGCCAGCAGCTTAGCACAGGGGTGGGAGTACGAGCAGTACTTC.

This chain uses TRBV7-9 with TRBJ2-5; D gene unclear. The V end lost 5 bases, the J end lost 5 bases, and 6 bases lay between the germline ends. This CDR3 contains 11 residues. Germline V gene data show CDR1 as SEHNR and CDR2 as FQNEAQ (reference sequence). CDR3 amino acids: CASSTGETQYF. In DNA form, the CDR3 reads TGTGCCAGCAGCACCGGGGAGACCCAGTACTTC.

This chain joins TRBV29-1 and TRBJ1-1; D remains ambiguous. CDR1 SQVTM and CDR2 ANQGSEA come from the germline V gene. Trimming stripped 5 bases from V and 10 bases from J, with 14 bases between. CDR3 length equals 11 residues. DNA for the CDR3: TGCAGCGTTCCAAACGGACTCGGAGCTTTCTTT. It specifies CSVPNGLGAFF.

J is TRBJ2-7 and V is TRBV28; the match to TRBD2 covers 14 bases. In germline, CDR1 is MDHEN, CDR2 SYDVKM. V shed 6 bases, J shed 3 bases, and the junction held 4 bases outside the gene matches. CDR3 length equals 15 residues. In DNA, the CDR3 is TGTGCCAGCAGGGGACTAGCGGGGGTATTCTACGAGCAGTACTTC. Residues: CASRGLAGVFYEQYF.

The chain recombines TRBV7-8 with TRBJ2-7; 7 positions match TRBD2. Germline CDR1 SGHVS, CDR2 FQNEAQ. The CDR3 spans 17 residues. Losses at the gene ends were 3 bases for V and 1 base for J; bases not matched to a gene: 12. The CDR3, as DNA: TGTGCCAGCAGCTTTTTTGAGGAGGGAGGGCCATCCTACGAGCAGTACTTC. Residues: CASSFFEEGGPSYEQYF.

Here the CDR3 DNA reads TGTGCCAGCAGTTGGGCGGGAAGCTCCTACGAGCAGTACTTC. This gives the protein CASSWAGSSYEQYF. The chain is built from TRBV27 and TRBJ2-7; D may be TRBD2 (6 bases). Germline V gene lookup returns CDR1 MNHEY and CDR2 SMNVEV (reference sequence). CDR3 size: 14 residues. The V gene lost 4 bases and the J gene lost 0 bases, with 10 bases spanning the gap.

The V call is TRBV19, the J call TRBJ1-1; D unresolved. The length of the CDR3 is 14 residues. Deletions cut 6 bases from V and 1 base from J, with 12 bases between. The germline gives CDR1 LNHDA, CDR2 SQIVND (reference sequence). The CDR3 protein is CASSPVGANTEAFF. The DNA for the CDR3 is TGTGCCAGTAGCCCGGTAGGAGCGAACACTGAAGCTTTCTTT.

The chain employs TRBV18 and TRBJ2-7, with D possibly being TRBD2 (6 bases). CDR3 length equals 17 residues. The V and J ends lost 4 bases and 4 bases respectively, with 23 bases between them. Per the germline V gene, CDR1 is KGHSH and CDR2 is LQKENI. The CDR3 nucleotides are TGTGCCAGCTCACTGCGGGGCCGGAAGGGCTCCCAGTACGAGCAGTACTTC. Protein sequence: CASSLRGRKGSQYEQYF.

The V call is TRBV4-1, the J call TRBJ2-3, with D maybe TRBD1 (5 bases). The germline V gene encodes CDR1 MGHRA and CDR2 YSYEKL. Trimming shortened V by 0 bases and J by 8 bases, and 18 bases separated the two germline ends. CDR3 length equals 16 residues. In DNA form, the CDR3 reads TGCGCCAGCAGCCAAGAGAGCAGGGTGGCCCATGTTACGCAGTATTTT. It encodes CASSQESRVAHVTQYF.

This clone was seen a few times. The chain carries TRBV5-6 and TRBJ1-2, with 9 bases lining up with TRBD1. This CDR3 has 13 amino acids. Germline V gene sequence: CDR1 SGHDT, CDR2 YYEEEE. Losses at the gene ends were 4 bases for V and 4 bases for J; bases not matched to a gene: 2. CDR3 sequence: CASSPTGGYGYTF. In DNA, the CDR3 is TGTGCCAGCAGCCCGACAGGGGGCTATGGCTACACCTTC.

This chain links TRBV15 with TRBJ2-3; the D call may be TRBD1 or TRBD2 (5 bases each). With 0 bases removed from V and 4 bases from J, the gap between germline ends came to 17 bases. The CDR3 extends over 17 amino acids. The germline V gene encodes CDR1 LNHNV and CDR2 YYDKDF (reference sequence). In DNA, the CDR3 is TGTGCCACCAGCAGAGATTCCACCCTACGGGGCTCAGATACGCAGTATTTT. Translating gives CATSRDSTLRGSDTQYF.

V is TRBV5-4 and J is TRBJ1-5; D is possibly TRBD1 (5 bases). In germline, CDR1 is SGHNT, CDR2 YYREEE (reference sequence). The CDR3 is 12 amino acids. V lost 3 bases and J lost 14, with 15 bases in between. The CDR3 coding sequence is TGTGCCAGCAGCTCAGGCGACAGCACCAAGCATTTT. Amino acid sequence: CASSSGDSTKHF.

This clone has more than one count but fewer than ten. This chain joins TRBV6-1 and TRBJ1-4; weak D call: TRBD1 (6 bases). V was cut by 2 bases and J by 6 bases, with 25 bases left in between. This CDR3 is 19 amino acids long. Germline CDR1 is MNHNS and CDR2 is SASEGT. CDR3 residues: CASSELGGPPTGRDEKLFF. CDR3 bases: TGTGCCAGCAGTGAATTGGGGGGGCCCCCGACAGGTCGGGATGAAAAACTGTTTTTT.

This sequence joins TRBV28 and TRBJ2-7; TRBD1 agrees at 9 bases. Germline V gene sequence: CDR1 MDHEN, CDR2 SYDVKM. V dropped 6 bases and J dropped 4; count of bases not matched to a gene: 10. The length of the CDR3 is 15 residues. CDR3 residues: CASSHDTGGAYEQYF. CDR3 in DNA: TGTGCCAGCAGCCATGACACAGGGGGCGCGTACGAGCAGTACTTC.

This chain links TRBV27 with TRBJ2-5; the match to TRBD2 covers 10 bases. This CDR3 has 14 residues. Germline-derived CDR1 and CDR2 are MNHEY and SMNVEV (reference sequence). J was trimmed by 5 bases and V by 3 bases; bases with no gene match: 3. CDR3 protein: CASSFQREGETQYF. The CDR3 DNA reads as TGTGCCAGCAGTTTTCAGCGGGAGGGGGAGACCCAGTACTTC.

V usage is TRBV5-1 and J usage is TRBJ1-4; 8 bases map to TRBD1. The CDR3 is made up of 14 amino acids. The junction had 6 bases not matched to a gene; V was cut back by 3 bases and J by 8 bases. Germline assignment: CDR1 SGHRS and CDR2 YFSETQ. In DNA form, the CDR3 reads TGCGCCAGCAGCTCAGACAGGGGCCGGGAAAAACTGTTTTTT. It yields the protein CASSSDRGREKLFF.

V usage is TRBV15 and J usage is TRBJ2-1, with 9 bases that match TRBD1. Trimming at V came to 4 bases and at J to 9 bases, leaving 7 bases not matched to a gene. The germline V gene has CDR1 LNHNV and CDR2 YYDKDF (reference sequence). The CDR3 length is 14 residues. This CDR3 is CATSMGGTGSEQFF. The CDR3 DNA follows: TGTGCCACCAGCATGGGCGGGACAGGGAGTGAGCAGTTCTTC.

The genes are TRBV10-2 and TRBJ2-5; 14 bases map to TRBD2. This CDR3 spans 16 amino acids. The germline V gene has CDR1 WSHSY and CDR2 SAAADI. Trimming took 3 bases from V and 5 from J; bases not matched to a gene: 5. CDR3 sequence: CASSDRTSGGRETQYF. As DNA, the CDR3 is TGCGCCAGCAGTGACCGGACTAGCGGGGGGAGGGAGACCCAGTACTTC.

The genes are TRBV28 and TRBJ2-7; D remains unclear. Trimming removed 6 bases from V and 4 bases from J, with 13 bases in between. The CDR3 is 13 residues long. CDR1 MDHEN and CDR2 SYDVKM come from the germline V gene. CDR3 sequence (DNA): TGTGCCAGCAGCCAAAATAGTGCTTACGAGCAGTACTTC. Protein product: CASSQNSAYEQYF.

The chain uses TRBV7-9 and TRBJ2-7; the D call may be TRBD1 or TRBD2 (5 bases each). The germline V and J ends were trimmed by 4 bases and 1 base, with 11 bases remaining between them. The CDR3 length is 14 residues. Germline V lookup: CDR1 SEHNR, CDR2 FQNEAQ (reference sequence). The CDR3 loop reads CASSSRDGSYEQYF. CDR3 DNA sequence: TGTGCCAGCAGCTCCCGGGACGGGTCCTACGAGCAGTACTTC.

The chain combines TRBV7-9 with TRBJ1-6; D not resolved. Per the germline V gene, CDR1 is SEHNR and CDR2 is FQNEAQ (reference sequence). This CDR3 is built from 18 residues. Between the trimmed V and J ends, which lost 2 bases and 7 bases, there was a span of 21 bases. For the CDR3, the DNA is TGTGCCAGCAGCTTATCCCACTGGGAAGGGCTCTCGAATTCACCCCTCCACTTT. Amino acids: CASSLSHWEGLSNSPLHF.

The J gene is TRBJ2-7, the V gene TRBV11-2; no reliable D call. CDR3 size: 11 residues. Germline-derived CDR1 and CDR2 are SGHAT and FQNNGV. Trimming shortened V by 3 bases and J by 5 bases, and 5 bases separated the two germline ends. The CDR3 is CASSLGNEQYF. The CDR3 nucleotides are TGTGCCAGCAGCTTGGGGAACGAGCAGTACTTC.